Following are 31 T cell receptor beta chains from one sample sequenced in a study of T cell clusters in autoimmune cytopenias. TRB rearrangements were amplified by touch-down multiplex PCR with mixed TRB-A/B primers. Each CDR3 protein gets one entry in TCRdb, which reprocessed the multiplex PCR reads and gives no DNA. The sample has 6,500 to 7,000 distinct CDR3 sequences. TRB amplification used 200 to 250 ng of peripheral blood genomic DNA. The sample was also linked to a second study, of T cell repertoires in aging, cancer and after chemotherapy.

Sequenced sample: peripheral blood. Every receptor here comes from a human donor in good health.

This chain links TRBV11-1 with TRBJ2-2; without DNA, the TCRdb call of TRBD1 cannot be checked. This CDR3 region has 14 residues. The V gene's germline CDR1 is SGHAT and CDR2 FQDESV (reference sequence). The CDR3 is CASSSPIKTGELFF.

This clonotype registers medium-sized by frequency. The chain combines TRBV19 with TRBJ2-6. Germline lookup yields CDR1 LNHDA and CDR2 SQIVND (reference sequence). The CDR3 length is 15 residues. This CDR3 is CASSMPSSGANVLTF.

The chain carries TRBV19 and TRBJ2-7; TCRdb proposes TRBD1, but this gene call is untestable without DNA. Germline values: CDR1 LNHDA, CDR2 SQIVND (reference sequence). The CDR3 runs 16 residues. CDR3: CASSMIGRTIPFEQYF. Drawing the rest from reference TRBV19 and TRBJ2-7, the complete variable domain is DGGITQSPKYLFRKEGQNVTLSCEQNLNHDAMYWYRQDPGQGLRLIYYSQIVNDFQKGDIAEGYSVSREKKESFPLTVTSAQKNPTAFYLCASSMIGRTIPFEQYFGPGTRLTVT.

By frequency, this clonotype is medium-sized. The CDR3 loop reads CASTSTSSGRARNTGELFF. The chain combines TRBV19 with TRBJ2-2; TCRdb designates TRBD2, a call that cannot be tested without DNA. Germline-derived CDR1 and CDR2 are LNHDA and SQIVND (reference sequence). There are 19 residues in the CDR3.

This chain uses TRBV6-2 or TRBV6-3 with TRBJ2-2; the D gene TCRdb calls, TRBD1, cannot be checked with no DNA. This CDR3 has 15 residues. From germline, CDR1 is MNHEY and CDR2 SVGEGT. The chain's CDR3 is CASSYGGQVTGELFF.

The V call is TRBV30, the J call TRBJ2-7; TCRdb outputs TRBD2, but without DNA this stays unchecked. This CDR3 has 19 residues. Germline loops: CDR1 GTSNPN, CDR2 SVGIG (reference sequence). CDR3 loop: CAWSVRASGSPLGFYEQYF.

V is TRBV18 and J is TRBJ1-1; TCRdb indicates TRBD1, and absent DNA this call remains unverified. The length of the CDR3 is 14 residues. Germline CDR1 is KGHSH and CDR2 is LQKENI. The CDR3 loop is CASSPGGLNTEAFF.

The V and J genes are TRBV18 and TRBJ1-6; TCRdb's D call of TRBD1 is untestable without DNA. The CDR3 is 15 amino acids. Germline V gives CDR1 KGHSH, CDR2 LQKENI. The CDR3 protein is CASSPPAGGNSPLHF. Full variable domain (outside the CDR3, taken from reference TRBV18 and TRBJ1-6): NAGVMQNPRHLVRRRGQEARLRCSPMKGHSHVYWYRQLPEEGLKFMVYLQKENIIDESGMPKERFSAEFPKEGPSILRIQQVVRGDSAAYFCASSPPAGGNSPLHFGNGTRLTVT.

By frequency, this clonotype registers medium-sized (0.01 to 0.1%). This chain links TRBV27 with TRBJ2-2; the D gene TCRdb calls, TRBD1, cannot be checked with no DNA. This CDR3 has 15 residues. From germline, CDR1 is MNHEY and CDR2 SMNVEV (reference sequence). CDR3 sequence reads: CASSTWTGTHGELFF.

The V and J genes are TRBV6-6 and TRBJ1-2; TCRdb lists TRBD1, though no DNA is available to test this call. The CDR3 loop spans 13 amino acids. CDR1 and CDR2 from the germline V gene are MNHNY and SVGAGI (reference sequence). CDR3 region: CASTIGQSYGYTF.

V gene TRBV18 combines with J gene TRBJ1-5. The CDR3 loop spans 14 amino acids. Germline V gene sequence: CDR1 KGHSH, CDR2 LQKENI. CDR3 sequence: CASSGAGARQPQHF.

The V and J genes are TRBV7-2 and TRBJ2-7. CDR1 and CDR2 (germline): SGHTA, FQGNSA. There are 14 residues in the CDR3. Here the CDR3 reads CASSLAGSSYEQYF.

The genes are TRBV15 and TRBJ1-6. From germline, CDR1 is LNHNV and CDR2 YYDKDF (reference sequence). The CDR3 loop spans 14 amino acids. CDR3 sequence: CATSRDPKRAPLHF.

V usage is TRBV13 and J usage is TRBJ2-1; TCRdb selects TRBD2, and the lack of DNA leaves this call unchecked. This CDR3 has 20 residues. Germline V lookup: CDR1 PRHDT, CDR2 FYEKMQ (reference sequence). CDR3 residues: CASSLGVGSQRARSYNEQFF.

This rearrangement joins TRBV19 to TRBJ1-5; TCRdb's D gene call, TRBD1, goes unchecked for lack of DNA. Germline V lookup: CDR1 LNHDA, CDR2 SQIVND (reference sequence). This CDR3 comprises 15 residues. CDR3 region: CASSIYRGSGQPQHF.

The chain carries TRBV19 and TRBJ2-3; checking the TCRdb D call of TRBD2 is not possible without DNA. In germline, CDR1 is LNHDA, CDR2 SQIVND (reference sequence). CDR3 length: 13 residues. CDR3 region: CASSITGSDTQYF.

In terms of frequency, this clonotype is medium-sized. V is TRBV15 and J is TRBJ2-4; TCRdb gives TRBD2 as the D gene, but with no DNA this cannot be confirmed. Germline V gene sequence: CDR1 LNHNV, CDR2 YYDKDF (reference sequence). The CDR3 has 17 amino acids. The CDR3 sequence is CATSRGEGRLAKNIQYF. The entire variable domain, with the rest obtained from reference TRBV15 and TRBJ2-4, is as follows: DAMVIQNPRYQVTQFGKPVTLSCSQTLNHNVMYWYQQKSSQAPKLLFHYYDKDFNNEADTPDNFQSRRPNTSFCFLDIRSPGLGDTAMYLCATSRGEGRLAKNIQYFGAGTRLSVL.

The chain combines TRBV6-5 with TRBJ2-1; the TCRdb D gene call, TRBD1, has no DNA to confirm it. This CDR3 is built from 15 residues. Germline CDR1 MNHEY, CDR2 SVGAGI. The CDR3 is CASSPAGTGYNEQFF.

V is TRBV6-5 and J is TRBJ2-3; TCRdb returns TRBD1, unconfirmable since there is no DNA. Germline V CDR1 and CDR2: MNHEY, SVGAGI. This CDR3 region has 13 residues. The CDR3 protein is CASRGDRLDTQYF.

This clonotype counts as medium-sized (0.01 to 0.1%) by frequency. This chain links TRBV29-1 with TRBJ2-7; the TCRdb call, TRBD2, lacks DNA for checking. The CDR3 is made up of 17 amino acids. CDR1 is SQVTM, CDR2 ANQGSEA, per germline. The CDR3 sequence is CSVVLRGGGDVSYEQYF.

This clonotype ranks as medium-sized in terms of frequency. CDR3: CASSYTGTSGINEQFF. The rearrangement uses TRBV19 and TRBJ2-1; TCRdb's D call, TRBD2, is unchecked because there is no DNA. Germline-derived CDR1 and CDR2 are LNHDA and SQIVND (reference sequence). CDR3 size: 16 residues.

The V call is TRBV19, the J call TRBJ1-1. Germline V gene data show CDR1 as LNHDA and CDR2 as SQIVND (reference sequence). The CDR3 totals 14 residues. This CDR3 reads CASSISMDNGKAFF.

J is TRBJ2-7 and V is TRBV13; TCRdb selects TRBD2, and the lack of DNA leaves this call unchecked. The CDR3 loop spans 15 amino acids. The germline V gene has CDR1 PRHDT and CDR2 FYEKMQ (reference sequence). The CDR3 sequence is CASSDRGLAAGEQYF.

By frequency, this clonotype registers medium-sized. This chain connects TRBV19 to TRBJ1-5. The CDR3 loop spans 12 amino acids. The germline V gene has CDR1 LNHDA and CDR2 SQIVND (reference sequence). This CDR3 is CASDQGNQPQHF.

By frequency, this clonotype registers medium-sized. The chain is built from TRBV6-5 and TRBJ2-1; checking the TCRdb D call of TRBD1 is not possible without DNA. This CDR3 region has 14 residues. Germline V CDR1 and CDR2: MNHEY, SVGAGI. The CDR3 is CASSHMGGSNEQFF.

The V call is TRBV18, the J call TRBJ2-2; the D call from TCRdb, TRBD2, cannot be confirmed without DNA. The CDR3 is 15 residues long. The germline V gene has CDR1 KGHSH and CDR2 LQKENI. The CDR3 reads CASSTVLGGTGELFF.

V usage is TRBV6-1 and J usage is TRBJ2-1; no DNA is available, so the TRBD2 call from TCRdb remains unchecked. Germline V lookup: CDR1 MNHNS, CDR2 SASEGT. The CDR3 extends over 15 amino acids. The CDR3 loop reads CASSEHVTSGRGQFF.

CDR3 loop: CASSRGGGLTDTQYF. The J gene is TRBJ2-3, the V gene TRBV5-5; there is no DNA to check the TCRdb D call of TRBD2. Germline CDR1 reads SGHKS; CDR2 reads YYEKEE (reference sequence). This CDR3 is built from 15 residues.

This chain connects TRBV6-5 to TRBJ1-2; absent DNA, TCRdb's TRBD1 call cannot be checked. The CDR3 totals 14 residues. Germline V gives CDR1 MNHEY, CDR2 SVGAGI. CDR3 amino acids: CASSYSRDIGGYTF.

The chain recombines TRBV10-3 with TRBJ2-3; TCRdb picks TRBD2, but there is no DNA to check that call. The CDR3 has 16 residues. Germline V gives CDR1 ENHRY, CDR2 SYGVKD. The CDR3 reads CAIRNGTSGYTDTQYF.

Its frequency marks this clonotype as medium-sized. This sequence joins TRBV27 and TRBJ2-3; checking the TCRdb D call of TRBD2 is not possible without DNA. This CDR3 has 13 amino acids. The germline CDR1 and CDR2 sequences are MNHEY and SMNVEV (reference sequence). CDR3 protein: CASSSGVVDTQYF.